Shown below are 12 T cell receptor beta chains from a single sample sequenced in a study of Graves' ophthalmopathy and Graves' hyperthyroidism. Amplified TCR beta CDR3 regions were obtained using RNA transcripts as template. An opening RT-PCR round employed HTBI primers and preceded a second-round multiplex PCR. TCRdb reprocessed the multiplex PCR reads with MiXCR, giving one entry per CDR3 protein. The top ten clones hold 2.4% of a sample with about 370,000 distinct CDR3 sequences, roughly 17% of them seen once. The sequenced sample consisted of peripheral blood. All receptors come from an adult woman with stable Graves' hyperthyroidism.

V usage is TRBV30 and J usage is TRBJ1-1; D remains ambiguous. V was cut by 2 bases and J by 3 bases, with 7 bases left in between. Germline V gives CDR1 GTSNPN, CDR2 SVGIG (reference sequence). The CDR3 extends over 12 amino acids. The CDR3 is CAWSRVDTEAFF. The CDR3 nucleotides read TGTGCCTGGAGTCGCGTGGACACTGAAGCTTTCTTT.

The genes are TRBV5-6 and TRBJ2-7; 9 bases are a match to TRBD1. Trimming cost V 3 bases and J 6 bases; bases outside gene matches: 13. There are 16 residues in the CDR3. CDR1 and CDR2 from the germline V gene are SGHDT and YYEEEE. This CDR3 reads CASSSIFGTGRGEQYF. The CDR3 bases are TGTGCCAGCAGCTCGATATTCGGGACAGGGCGAGGCGAGCAGTACTTC.

As concerns this clonotype: This sequence may be a read error, since a much larger clone differs from it by one base. The J gene is TRBJ2-2, the V gene TRBV7-2; D is possibly TRBD1 or TRBD2 (6 bases each). Germline V lookup: CDR1 SGHTA, CDR2 FQGNSA. This CDR3 region has 14 residues. V was clipped by 2 bases and J by 6 bases, with 10 bases between them. The CDR3: CASSLRRGAGELFF. The CDR3 DNA is TGTGCCAGCAGCTTACGAAGGGGGGCCGGGGAGCTGTTTTTT.

The chain uses TRBV12-3 or TRBV12-4 and TRBJ1-1; D is possibly TRBD1 (6 bases). Trimming took 7 bases from V and 5 from J, leaving 17 bases between them. This CDR3 has 14 amino acids. In DNA, the CDR3 is TGTGCCAGCAACCCCTCAGCAGGGGAAACTGAAGCTTTCTTT. Residues: CASNPSAGETEAFF.

This clonotype occurred many times. J is TRBJ2-6 and V is TRBV29-1; TRBD2 is a possible D gene (5 bases). Germline CDR1 SQVTM, CDR2 ANQGSEA. The V end was cut by 3 bases, the J end by 4 bases, with 13 bases between. There are 15 residues in the CDR3. The CDR3 DNA reads TGCAGCGTTGACACGGGGAGAGCCGGGGCCAACGTCCTGACTTTC. As protein: CSVDTGRAGANVLTF.

This clonotype occurred many times. The chain joins TRBV28 to TRBJ2-7, with a tentative D call TRBD1 (5 bases). The CDR3 is 15 residues long. CDR1 is MDHEN and CDR2 is SYDVKM in the germline V gene. V lost 5 bases, J lost 0 bases, and 14 bases lay in between. The CDR3 region is CASSIGATLSYEQYF. CDR3 bases: TGTGCCAGCAGTATAGGGGCTACACTCTCCTACGAGCAGTACTTC.

This clonotype was found many times. This chain links TRBV7-8 with TRBJ2-7, with 11 bases identical to TRBD1. The length of the CDR3 is 14 residues. Unmatched junction bases numbered 5, after V lost 4 bases and J lost 6 bases. Germline V gene lookup returns CDR1 SGHVS and CDR2 FQNEAQ. The CDR3, as DNA: TGTGCCAGCAGCTCCGGGACAGGGGGGGCCGAGCAGTACTTC. Residues: CASSSGTGGAEQYF.

The table lists this clonotype with many counts. V and J are TRBV2 and TRBJ2-5; 9 positions agree with TRBD1. The CDR3 is made up of 15 amino acids. Germline loops: CDR1 SNHLY, CDR2 FYNNEI. J lost 5 bases, V lost 5 bases, and 9 bases had no gene match. DNA for the CDR3: TGTGCCAGCAGTCCTCCGGGACAGGGATATGAGACCCAGTACTTC. This sequence encodes CASSPPGQGYETQYF.

This clonotype was counted ten times or more. The chain couples TRBV19 to TRBJ2-7, with no clear D. This CDR3 has 13 amino acids. Germline-derived CDR1 and CDR2 are LNHDA and SQIVND (reference sequence). V was trimmed by 3 bases and J by 1 base, leaving 7 bases between them. CDR3 region: CASSITRSYEQYF. The CDR3 bases are TGTGCCAGTAGTATCACCCGGTCCTACGAGCAGTACTTC.

This clonotype appeared once. The gene calls are TRBV12-3 or TRBV12-4 and TRBJ1-1; no clear D. The CDR3 spans 13 residues. Trimming shortened V by 4 bases and J by 4 bases, and 10 bases separated the two germline ends. CDR3 residues: CASSSPMGTEAFF. CDR3 coding DNA: TGTGCCAGCAGTTCCCCAATGGGCACTGAAGCTTTCTTT.

This clonotype was recorded many times. The chain carries TRBV11-2 and TRBJ2-7; D gene ambiguous. The length of the CDR3 is 14 residues. V was pared by 1 base and J by 2 bases, with 9 bases between. Looked up from germline, CDR1 is SGHAT and CDR2 is FQNNGV. This chain's CDR3 is CASSLGAIPYEQYF. The CDR3 nucleotides read TGTGCCAGCAGCTTAGGGGCCATTCCCTACGAGCAGTACTTC. The variable domain in full, with the rest retrieved from reference TRBV11-2 and TRBJ2-7, is EAGVAQSPRYKIIEKRQSVAFWCNPISGHATLYWYQQILGQGPKLLIQFQNNGVVDDSQLPKDRFSAERLKGVDSTLKIQPAKLEDSAVYLCASSLGAIPYEQYFGPGTRLTVT.

Ten or more counts support this clonotype. For the CDR3, the DNA is TGTGCCAGCAGTACCCCGGGACTACCGGAGACCCAGTACTTC. This translates into CASSTPGLPETQYF. The J gene is TRBJ2-5, the V gene TRBV6-1; 7 bases fit TRBD2. Germline V gene lookup returns CDR1 MNHNS and CDR2 SASEGT. The CDR3 is 14 amino acids. The J segment lost 5 bases and the V segment lost 5 bases, leaving 8 bases of the junction unmatched.